Sequencing of this T cell receptor beta chain was carried out in a study of cytomegalovirus exposure and HLA in healthy donors. J was trimmed by 0 bases and V by 6 bases; bases with no gene match: 0. Germline assignment: CDR1 MGHRA and CDR2 YSYEKL. The CDR3 is 14 residues long. Regarding donors, all were healthy bone marrow donors. Amplification used 60 Vbeta primers and 13 Jbeta primers. In the source study's methods: The authors later counted roughly 77 million unique TCR beta chains, roughly 10 million of them shared. Repertoires were generated with immunoSEQ multiplex PCR, while TCRdb's copy carries only in-frame clones and drops some. Clone size and V and J calls were adopted from that table, with D and trimming inferred from the DNA. The sample yields around 110,000 clones, around 69% seen once. This clone turned up a few times. As yet, its antigen is unknown. Study findings and constraints: Later analysis identified a missense DCLRE1C variant that was linked to TCR beta V- and J-gene trimming. The authors confirmed in vitro that three CMV-associated chains were specific for CMV antigens.

This clonotype was sampled from a man between 18 and 29 years old in good health and CMV-seronegative. The chain combines TRBV4-1 with TRBJ2-1; the match to TRBD2 covers 9 bases. The sequenced material came from PBMCs. The CDR3 region is CASSSGSSYNEQFF. The CDR3 coding sequence is TGCGCCAGCAGTAGCGGGAGCTCCTACAATGAGCAGTTCTTC.